Shown below are 22 T cell receptor beta chains from a single sample sequenced in a study of cytomegalovirus exposure and HLA in healthy donors. Clones were sequenced by immunoSEQ multiplex PCR, and TCRdb holds only the in-frame ones, with some missing. The sample consists of about 76,000 clones, around 94% of them appearing once. The source material was PBMCs. Receptors were obtained from a young man in good health and CMV-seropositive.

This CDR3 reads CASSRDRGYAFF. The CDR3 coding sequence is TGTGCCAGCAGTCGGGACAGGGGATACGCTTTCTTT. The rearrangement uses TRBV25-1 and TRBJ1-1, with 10 bases matching TRBD1. The ends lost 5 bases at V and 11 bases at J; junction bases unmatched: 5. The CDR3 runs to 12 residues. Germline CDR1 MGHDK, CDR2 SYGVNS. Full variable domain (rest looked up from reference TRBV25-1 and TRBJ1-1): EADIYQTPRYLVIGTGKKITLECSQTMGHDKMYWYQQDPGMELHLIHYSYGVNSTEKGDLSSESTVSRIRTEHFPLTLESARPSHTSQYLCASSRDRGYAFFGQGTRLTVV.

This clone has a single count. This chain uses TRBV2 with TRBJ1-1, with a tentative D call TRBD1 (5 bases). Germline lookup yields CDR1 SNHLY and CDR2 FYNNEI. Trimming took 1 base from V and 4 from J, leaving 10 bases between them. The CDR3 has 14 amino acids. The CDR3 loop is CASSEDWGGTEAFF. The CDR3 DNA follows: TGTGCCAGCAGTGAAGATTGGGGGGGCACTGAAGCTTTCTTT.

The chain couples TRBV5-1 to TRBJ1-3, with 8 bases aligning to TRBD1. CDR3 length equals 14 residues. The V gene's germline CDR1 is SGHRS and CDR2 YFSETQ. V lost 4 bases, J lost 4 bases, and 4 bases stayed unmatched. CDR3 in DNA: TGCGCCAGCAGCCAGGGGGCGCAAGGAAACACCATATATTTT. Amino acid sequence: CASSQGAQGNTIYF.

This clone was seen just once. V gene TRBV7-6 combines with J gene TRBJ1-1; D might be TRBD1 (6 bases). This CDR3 contains 12 residues. Deletions cut 5 bases from V and 8 bases from J, with 12 bases between. Germline V lookup: CDR1 SGHVS, CDR2 FNYEAQ. CDR3 in amino acids: CASSPPGTEAFF. The DNA of the CDR3 is TGTGCCAGCAGCCCCCCCGGGACAGAAGCTTTCTTT.

The chain is built from TRBV9 and TRBJ1-3, with D unclear. V lost 6 bases and J 0 bases, leaving 10 bases between the germline ends. This CDR3 spans 14 amino acids. From germline, CDR1 is SGDLS and CDR2 YYNGEE. DNA for the CDR3: TGTGCCAGCACTCGGGGAAACTCTGGAAACACCATATATTTT. Amino acids: CASTRGNSGNTIYF.

This rearrangement joins TRBV5-4 to TRBJ2-5, with TRBD1 matching 7 bases. CDR1 SGHNT and CDR2 YYREEE come from the germline V gene (reference sequence). The CDR3 is 14 residues long. V shed 4 bases and J 3 bases; nucleotides not matched to a gene: 6. CDR3 amino acids: CASSPWTGEETQYF. The CDR3 DNA follows: TGTGCCAGCAGCCCATGGACAGGAGAAGAGACCCAGTACTTC.

This chain links TRBV2 with TRBJ2-2, with D possibly TRBD1 on 6 matching bases. CDR1 is SNHLY and CDR2 is FYNNEI in the germline V gene. Trimming pared 1 base from V and 5 bases from J, leaving 11 bases between. The CDR3 loop spans 15 amino acids. CDR3 DNA: TGTGCCAGCAGTGAAGACAGGGTCACAACCGGGGAGCTGTTTTTT. Protein product: CASSEDRVTTGELFF.

The chain joins TRBV28 to TRBJ1-2; a weak D match, TRBD1 (6 bases). Per germline, CDR1 MDHEN and CDR2 SYDVKM. CDR3 size: 15 residues. V shed 2 bases and J shed 5 bases, with 15 bases lying between them. CDR3 nucleotides: TGTGCCAGCAGTTTAGAGGGGGGGGCTTATTATGGCTACACCTTC. It encodes CASSLEGGAYYGYTF.

The chain is built from TRBV7-9 and TRBJ1-1; D not certain. Per the germline V gene, CDR1 is SEHNR and CDR2 is FQNEAQ (reference sequence). V lost 6 bases and J 6 bases, leaving 11 bases between the germline ends. This CDR3 has 12 residues. CDR3 sequence reads: CASSLQSAEAFF. The CDR3 nucleotides read TGTGCCAGCAGTCTACAGAGTGCTGAAGCTTTCTTT.

J is TRBJ2-7 and V is TRBV20-1; a possible D gene is TRBD1 (5 bases). This CDR3 region has 11 residues. V was pared by 2 bases and J by 10 bases, with 12 bases between. The germline V gene encodes CDR1 DFQATT and CDR2 SNEGSKA (reference sequence). CDR3 residues: CSARWGRGQYF. CDR3 nucleotides: TGCAGTGCTAGATGGGGAAGGGGTCAGTACTTC.

The V gene is TRBV7-9, the J gene TRBJ1-4; 9 positions agree with TRBD1. Germline lookup yields CDR1 SEHNR and CDR2 FQNEAQ (reference sequence). With 6 bases clipped from V and 8 bases from J, the junction kept 7 bases outside the gene matches. The CDR3 consists of 14 residues. DNA of the CDR3: TGTGCCAGCAGTCTGGACAGGGGTGAGGAAAAACTGTTTTTT. It translates to CASSLDRGEEKLFF.

The chain joins TRBV5-1 to TRBJ2-5; 7 bases agree with TRBD1. CDR1 SGHRS and CDR2 YFSETQ come from the germline V gene. The CDR3 length is 14 residues. V lost 2 bases to trimming and J lost 5 bases; unmatched junction nucleotides: 6. In DNA form, the CDR3 reads TGCGCCAGCAGCTTCAACAGGGGTGAGGAGACCCAGTACTTC. Protein product: CASSFNRGEETQYF.

The CDR3 sequence: CASNVGTGGQPQHF. CDR3 nucleotides: TGTGCCAGCAATGTAGGGACAGGGGGACAGCCCCAGCATTTT. The chain couples TRBV28 to TRBJ1-5, with 11 bases lining up with TRBD1. J gave up 7 bases and V 7 bases, and 6 bases lay outside the gene matches. CDR3 length equals 14 residues. The germline V gene has CDR1 MDHEN and CDR2 SYDVKM.

The V call is TRBV5-5, the J call TRBJ2-7, with 15 nucleotides matching TRBD2. The junction had 4 bases not matched to a gene; V was cut back by 4 bases and J by 2 bases. The CDR3 totals 16 residues. The germline V gene encodes CDR1 SGHKS and CDR2 YYEKEE (reference sequence). The CDR3 coding sequence is TGTGCCAGCAGCGACGGACTAGCGGGAGGGCCCTACGAGCAGTACTTC. Amino acids: CASSDGLAGGPYEQYF.

The rearrangement joins TRBV7-9 to TRBJ2-4; D call uncertain. Germline V gene data show CDR1 as SEHNR and CDR2 as FQNEAQ (reference sequence). The CDR3 loop spans 14 amino acids. V was pared by 2 bases and J by 6 bases, with 11 bases between. As DNA, the CDR3 is TGTGCCAGCAGCTTAATCGGCAGCGTAAACATTCAGTACTTC. Protein sequence: CASSLIGSVNIQYF.

The chain recombines TRBV2 with TRBJ2-7; 9 nucleotides align to TRBD2. After removal of 4 bases from V and 3 bases from J, the junction contained 4 bases not matched to a gene. The CDR3 is made up of 14 amino acids. The germline CDR1 and CDR2 sequences are SNHLY and FYNNEI. The chain's CDR3 is CASSGGREGYEQYF. CDR3 sequence (DNA): TGTGCCAGCAGTGGAGGGCGGGAGGGCTACGAGCAGTACTTC.

The chain combines TRBV6-4 with TRBJ1-5; a possible D gene is TRBD1 (5 bases). This CDR3 is 18 amino acids long. V lost 0 bases and J lost 7, with 22 bases in between. CDR1 and CDR2 from the germline V gene are MRHNA and SNTAGT. The CDR3 DNA is TGTGCCAGCAGTGACTCCAAGGGGTTCGGCAGGGAGGAGCAGCCCCAGCATTTT. Protein product: CASSDSKGFGREEQPQHF.

Comment on this clone: One end of the junction fails to match germline, which may point to a read error. The chain carries TRBV5-1 and TRBJ2-6; 9 positions match TRBD1. The CDR3 consists of 19 residues. Germline lookup yields CDR1 SGHRS and CDR2 YFSETQ. CDR3 sequence reads: CASTLEGDRALSGANVLTF. CDR3 sequence (DNA): TGCGCCAGCACCTTGGAGGGGGACAGGGCCCTCTCTGGGGCCAACGTCCTGACTTTC. The full variable domain, its missing parts supplied by reference TRBV5-1 and TRBJ2-6, is KAGVTQTPRYLIKTRGQQVTLSCSPISGHRSVSWYQQTPGQGLQFLFEYFSETQRNKGNFPGRFSGRQFSNSRSEMNVSTLELGDSALYLCASTLEGDRALSGANVLTFGAGSRLTVL.

The sample holds a few counts of this clone. The rearrangement links TRBV30 to TRBJ2-4; perhaps TRBD2 as D (5 bases). CDR3 length equals 13 residues. CDR1 GTSNPN and CDR2 SVGIG come from the germline V gene (reference sequence). The V and J ends lost 0 bases and 5 bases respectively, with 8 bases between them. CDR3 coding DNA: TGTGCCTGGAGTGTATCAGCGGAAAACATTCAGTACTTC. Its protein product is CAWSVSAENIQYF.

This chain uses TRBV5-1 with TRBJ2-7; 11 bases align to TRBD2. The CDR3 totals 15 residues. CDR1 SGHRS and CDR2 YFSETQ come from the germline V gene. The V segment lost 3 bases and the J segment 7 bases; nucleotides outside the gene matches: 9. CDR3 nucleotides: TGCGCCAGCAGCTCCATAGCGGGAGGGGTTGGGGAGCAGTACTTC. Translated, it gives CASSSIAGGVGEQYF. Full variable domain (missing parts from reference TRBV5-1 and TRBJ2-7): KAGVTQTPRYLIKTRGQQVTLSCSPISGHRSVSWYQQTPGQGLQFLFEYFSETQRNKGNFPGRFSGRQFSNSRSEMNVSTLELGDSALYLCASSSIAGGVGEQYFGPGTRLTVT.

The rearrangement links TRBV18 to TRBJ1-4, with D maybe TRBD1 (6 bases). The length of the CDR3 is 14 residues. Germline V lookup: CDR1 KGHSH, CDR2 LQKENI. V was shortened by 1 base and J by 4 bases, with 7 bases between the two germline ends. This chain's CDR3 is CASSPQQGNEKLFF. As DNA, the CDR3 is TGTGCCAGCTCACCACAACAGGGTAATGAAAAACTGTTTTTT.

The chain combines TRBV6-6 with TRBJ2-2; D gene ambiguous. The germline V gene encodes CDR1 MNHNY and CDR2 SVGAGI (reference sequence). Deletions cut 10 bases from V and 1 base from J, with 16 bases between. The CDR3 contains 15 residues. The CDR3 nucleotides are TGTGCCATCCCCGACGGAGACTTGAACACCGGGGAGCTGTTTTTT. It translates to CAIPDGDLNTGELFF.